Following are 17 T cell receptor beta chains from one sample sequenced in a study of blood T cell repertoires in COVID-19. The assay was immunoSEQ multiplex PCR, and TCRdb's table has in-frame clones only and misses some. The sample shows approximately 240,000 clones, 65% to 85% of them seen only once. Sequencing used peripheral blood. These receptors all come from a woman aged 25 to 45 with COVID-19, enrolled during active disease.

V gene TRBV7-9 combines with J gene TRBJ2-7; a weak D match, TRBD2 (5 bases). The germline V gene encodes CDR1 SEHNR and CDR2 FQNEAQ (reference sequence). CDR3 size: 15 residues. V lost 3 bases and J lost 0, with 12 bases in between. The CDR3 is CASSFASGTSYEQYF. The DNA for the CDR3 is TGTGCCAGCAGCTTTGCGTCGGGAACCTCCTACGAGCAGTACTTC.

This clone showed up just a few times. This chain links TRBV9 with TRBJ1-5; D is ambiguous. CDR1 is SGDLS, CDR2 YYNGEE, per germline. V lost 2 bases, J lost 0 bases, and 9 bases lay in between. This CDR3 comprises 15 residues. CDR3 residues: CASSVDTSSNQPQHF. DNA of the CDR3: TGTGCCAGCAGCGTTGACACTTCTAGCAATCAGCCCCAGCATTTT.

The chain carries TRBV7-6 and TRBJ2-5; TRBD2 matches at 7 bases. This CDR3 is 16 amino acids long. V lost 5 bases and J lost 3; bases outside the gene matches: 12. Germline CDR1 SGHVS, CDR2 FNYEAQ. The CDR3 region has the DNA TGTGCCAGCAGCCACCGCACGCCTGGGGGGGAAGAGACCCAGTACTTC. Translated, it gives CASSHRTPGGEETQYF. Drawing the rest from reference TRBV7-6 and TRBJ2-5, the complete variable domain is GAGVSQSPRYKVTKRGQDVALRCDPISGHVSLYWYRQALGQGPEFLTYFNYEAQQDKSGLPNDRFSAERPEGSISTLTIQRTEQRDSAMYRCASSHRTPGGEETQYFGPGTRLLVL.

DNA for the CDR3: TGTGCCAGCAGCCAAGATGACACCCTTTCCTATAATTCACCCCTCCACTTT. As protein: CASSQDDTLSYNSPLHF. The chain carries TRBV4-2 and TRBJ1-6; D is undetermined. The CDR3 loop spans 17 amino acids. CDR1 is LGHNA, CDR2 YNFKEQ, per germline. Between the trimmed V and J ends, which lost 0 bases and 1 base, there was a span of 10 bases.

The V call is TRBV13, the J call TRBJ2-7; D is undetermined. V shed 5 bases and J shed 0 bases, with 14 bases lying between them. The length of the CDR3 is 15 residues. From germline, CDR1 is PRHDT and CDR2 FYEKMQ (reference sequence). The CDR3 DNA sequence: TGTGCCAGCAGCCAAGTCGGAGAGAGCTCCTACGAGCAGTACTTC. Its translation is CASSQVGESSYEQYF. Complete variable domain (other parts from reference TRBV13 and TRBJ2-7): AAGVIQSPRHLIKEKRETATLKCYPIPRHDTVYWYQQGPGQDPQFLISFYEKMQSDKGSIPDRFSAQQFSDYHSELNMSSLELGDSALYFCASSQVGESSYEQYFGPGTRLTVT.

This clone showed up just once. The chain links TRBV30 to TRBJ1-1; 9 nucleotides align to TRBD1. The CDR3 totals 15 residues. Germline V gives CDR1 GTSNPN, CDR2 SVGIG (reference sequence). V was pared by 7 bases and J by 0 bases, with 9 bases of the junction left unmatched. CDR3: CASRGQGTLNTEAFF. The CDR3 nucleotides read TGTGCCTCCAGGGGACAGGGAACCTTGAACACTGAAGCTTTCTTT.

CDR3 nucleotides: TGCGCCAGCAGTCCTACAACAGGGACCTACACCTACAATGAGCAGTTCTTC. Translation: CASSPTTGTYTYNEQFF. This chain connects TRBV5-1 to TRBJ2-1; tentative D call: TRBD1 (6 bases). The CDR3 length is 17 residues. Per the germline V gene, CDR1 is SGHRS and CDR2 is YFSETQ. Trimming removed 5 bases from V and 2 bases from J, with 20 bases in between.

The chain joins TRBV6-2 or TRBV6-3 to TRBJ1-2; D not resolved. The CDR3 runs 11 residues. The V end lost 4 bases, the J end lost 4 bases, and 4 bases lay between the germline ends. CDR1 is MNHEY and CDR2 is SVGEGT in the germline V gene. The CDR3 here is CASSSIYGYTF. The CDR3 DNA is TGTGCCAGCAGTTCTATCTATGGCTACACCTTC.

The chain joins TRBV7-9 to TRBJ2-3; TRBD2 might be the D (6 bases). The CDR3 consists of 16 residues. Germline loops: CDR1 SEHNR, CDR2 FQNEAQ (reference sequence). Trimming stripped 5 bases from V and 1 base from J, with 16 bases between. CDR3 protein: CASSNKVGGGTDTQYF. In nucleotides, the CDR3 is TGTGCCAGCAGCAACAAGGTGGGCGGGGGCACAGATACGCAGTATTTT.

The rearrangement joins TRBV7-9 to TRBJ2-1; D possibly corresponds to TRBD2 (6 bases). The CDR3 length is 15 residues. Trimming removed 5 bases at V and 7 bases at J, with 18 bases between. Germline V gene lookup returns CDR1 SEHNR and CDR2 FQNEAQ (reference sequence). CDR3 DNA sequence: TGTGCCAGCAGCCCTCCCGGTAGGGCGGGGAATGAGCAGTTCTTC. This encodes CASSPPGRAGNEQFF.

CDR3 sequence: CAWRVAGAFTQYF. Written as DNA, the CDR3 is TGTGCCTGGAGAGTGGCGGGGGCCTTTACGCAGTATTTT. J is TRBJ2-3 and V is TRBV30, with TRBD2 as a possible D gene (7 bases). V lost 3 bases, J lost 8 bases, and 15 bases lay in between. The length of the CDR3 is 13 residues. CDR1 is GTSNPN and CDR2 is SVGIG in the germline V gene (reference sequence).

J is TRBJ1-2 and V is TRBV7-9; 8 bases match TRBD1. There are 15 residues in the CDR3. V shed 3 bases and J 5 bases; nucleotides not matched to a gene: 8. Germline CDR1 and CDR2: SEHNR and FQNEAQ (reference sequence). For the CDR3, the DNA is TGTGCCAGCAGCTTCAGCGGACAGGGAGGGTATGGCTACACCTTC. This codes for CASSFSGQGGYGYTF.

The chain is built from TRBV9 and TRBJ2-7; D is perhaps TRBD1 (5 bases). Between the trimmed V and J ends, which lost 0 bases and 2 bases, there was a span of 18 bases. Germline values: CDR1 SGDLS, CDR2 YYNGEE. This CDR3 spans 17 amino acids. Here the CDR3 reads CASSVVPTVQDPYEQYF. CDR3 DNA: TGTGCCAGCAGCGTAGTTCCCACCGTACAGGACCCCTACGAGCAGTACTTC.

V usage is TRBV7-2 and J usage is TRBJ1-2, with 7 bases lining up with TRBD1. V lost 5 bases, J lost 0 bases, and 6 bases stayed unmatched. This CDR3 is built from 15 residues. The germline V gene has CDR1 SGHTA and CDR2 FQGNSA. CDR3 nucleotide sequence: TGTGCCAGCAGCAGAGGGGACAGTTCTAACTATGGCTACACCTTC. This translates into CASSRGDSSNYGYTF. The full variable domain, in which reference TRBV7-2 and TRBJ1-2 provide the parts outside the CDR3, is GAGVSQSPSNKVTEKGKDVELRCDPISGHTALYWYRQSLGQGLEFLIYFQGNSAPDKSGLPSDRFSAERTGGSVSTLTIQRTQQEDSAVYLCASSRGDSSNYGYTFGSGTRLTVV.

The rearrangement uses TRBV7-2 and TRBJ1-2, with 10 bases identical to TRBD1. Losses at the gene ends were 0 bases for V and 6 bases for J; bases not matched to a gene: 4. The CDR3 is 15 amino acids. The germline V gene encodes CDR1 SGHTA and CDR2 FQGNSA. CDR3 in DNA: TGTGCCAGCAGCTTAGCCTGGGGACAGGGGCATGGCTACACCTTC. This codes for CASSLAWGQGHGYTF. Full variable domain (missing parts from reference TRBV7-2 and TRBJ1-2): GAGVSQSPSNKVTEKGKDVELRCDPISGHTALYWYRQSLGQGLEFLIYFQGNSAPDKSGLPSDRFSAERTGGSVSTLTIQRTQQEDSAVYLCASSLAWGQGHGYTFGSGTRLTVV.

CDR3 sequence (DNA): TGCGCCAGCACCGCAACACTAACAGGGGCGACTAACTATGGCTACACCTTC. Translation: CASTATLTGATNYGYTF. The rearrangement links TRBV4-3 to TRBJ1-2; TRBD1 matches 7 bases. Germline V gene lookup returns CDR1 LGHNA and CDR2 YSLEER. The CDR3 consists of 17 residues. The ends lost 7 bases at V and 0 bases at J; junction bases unmatched: 14.

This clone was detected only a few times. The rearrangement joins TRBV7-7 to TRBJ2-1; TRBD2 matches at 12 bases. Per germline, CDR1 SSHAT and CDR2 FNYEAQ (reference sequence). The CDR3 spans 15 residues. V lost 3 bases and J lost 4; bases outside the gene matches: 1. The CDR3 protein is CASSFGLAGYNEQFF. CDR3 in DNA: TGTGCCAGCAGCTTCGGACTAGCGGGATACAATGAGCAGTTCTTC.